This is a list of T cell receptor beta chains from one sample in a study of T cells in Graves' hyperthyroidism and ophthalmopathy. TCRdb analysed the multiplex PCR reads with MiXCR anew, one entry per CDR3 protein. The table has hundreds of thousands of distinct CDR3 sequences, approximately 14% seen once. The sequenced material came from blood. These receptors all come from a woman under 30 with Graves' hyperthyroidism. The CDR3 runs from the conserved cysteine through the conserved F or W. The order of the fields is D gene, clone size, V gene, J gene, CDR3 protein, CDR3 DNA. A D gene is named only where the DNA matches it firmly. Rows give clone size only sometimes, using once, few, many, or a class for an expanded clone.

TRBD2	many	TRBV28	TRBJ2-2	CASSLWSLAGGPGELFF	TGTGCCAGCAGTTTATGGAGTTTAGCGGGAGGGCCCGGGGAGCTGTTTTTT
TRBD1	many	TRBV12-3/TRBV12-4	TRBJ2-3	CASSLSWDRGTDTQYF	TGTGCCAGCAGTTTAAGCTGGGACAGGGGGACAGATACGCAGTATTTT
NA	many	TRBV2	TRBJ2-3	CASSAGTQPTDTQYF	TGTGCCAGCAGTGCCGGGACCCAACCCACAGATACGCAGTATTTT
TRBD1	NA	TRBV5-5	TRBJ2-3	CASSPPWTGSTDTQYF	TGTGCCAGCAGTCCCCCCTGGACAGGGAGCACAGATACGCAGTATTTT
NA	many	TRBV5-6	TRBJ1-2	CASSLLDRNPNGYTF	TGTGCCAGCAGCTTGCTCGACAGGAACCCTAATGGCTACACCTTC
NA	NA	TRBV4-1	TRBJ2-7	CASSLGPGHPSYEQYF	TGCGCCAGCAGCCTTGGGCCGGGACACCCCTCCTACGAGCAGTACTTC
NA	few	TRBV7-2	TRBJ1-5	CASSPSGPNQPQHF	TGTGCCAGCAGCCCAAGTGGACCTAATCAGCCCCAGCATTTT
TRBD2	many	TRBV28	TRBJ2-7	CASTRGLAVFPPYEQYF	TGTGCCAGCACCAGAGGACTAGCGGTTTTCCCACCCTACGAGCAGTACTTC
NA	many	TRBV7-3	TRBJ1-1	CASSLRWGTEAFF	TGTGCCAGCAGCTTAAGGTGGGGTACTGAAGCTTTCTTT
TRBD2	many	TRBV5-1	TRBJ2-7	CASSLVLAGEQYF	TGCGCCAGCAGCTTGGTACTAGCGGGCGAGCAGTACTTC
TRBD1	many	TRBV7-6	TRBJ1-1	CASSLQPGQKNTEAFF	TGTGCCAGCAGCTTACAACCGGGACAGAAGAACACTGAAGCTTTCTTT
NA	many	TRBV12-5	TRBJ1-2	CASGSNLRGYTF	TGTGCTAGTGGTTCCAACTTGCGTGGCTACACCTTC
TRBD2	few	TRBV4-1	TRBJ2-1	CASSGRTSGTSNNEQFF	TGCGCCAGCAGCGGACGGACTAGCGGGACGTCCAACAATGAGCAGTTCTTC
TRBD1	many	TRBV7-8	TRBJ2-7	CASSRGTGNYEQYF	TGTGCCAGCAGCCGCGGGACAGGCAATTACGAGCAGTACTTC
NA	NA	TRBV7-9	TRBJ2-1	CASSLQGIQSGEQFF	TGTGCCAGCAGCTTACAGGGTATACAGAGCGGTGAGCAGTTCTTC
NA	many	TRBV7-2	TRBJ1-2	CASSFTGFDNYGYTF	TGTGCCAGCAGCTTCACAGGGTTCGATAACTATGGCTACACCTTC
NA	NA	TRBV20-1	TRBJ1-4	CSALRGNEKLFF	TGCAGTGCTCTCCGGGGGAATGAAAAACTGTTTTTT
NA	many	TRBV5-1	TRBJ1-2	CASSAPQDNYGYTF	TGCGCCAGCAGCGCTCCCCAGGATAACTATGGCTACACCTTC
TRBD1	few	TRBV20-1	TRBJ1-2	CSAGQGLSYTF	TGCAGTGCTGGACAGGGTTTGAGCTACACCTTC
TRBD1	many	TRBV7-2	TRBJ1-5	CASSPLGRGNNQPQHF	TGTGCCAGCAGCCCCCTTGGCAGGGGGAACAATCAGCCCCAGCATTTT
TRBD1	many	TRBV5-1	TRBJ1-4	CASSLAGGREKLFF	TGCGCCAGCAGCTTGGCAGGGGGAAGGGAAAAACTGTTTTTT
NA	NA	TRBV19	TRBJ2-3	CATSVSGPTADTQYF	TGTGCCACCTCGGTCTCGGGGCCTACCGCAGATACGCAGTATTTT
NA	many	TRBV27	TRBJ1-1	CASRPWGRVTEAFF	TGTGCCAGCAGGCCTTGGGGCAGGGTCACTGAAGCTTTCTTT
TRBD1	few	TRBV5-1	TRBJ2-1	CASTSSDRAYNEQFF	TGCGCCAGCACCTCATCGGACAGGGCGTACAATGAGCAGTTCTTC
NA	many	TRBV28	TRBJ1-5	CASSFRQASNQPQHF	TGTGCCAGCAGTTTTCGCCAGGCTAGCAATCAGCCCCAGCATTTT
NA	many	TRBV7-8	TRBJ2-1	CASSFPGLSSYNEQFF	TGTGCCAGCAGCTTTCCGGGACTCAGCTCCTACAATGAGCAGTTCTTC
NA	few	TRBV5-1	TRBJ1-6	CASSPRGAGDNSPLHF	TGCGCCAGCAGCCCAAGGGGAGCCGGAGACAATTCACCCCTCCACTTT